Listed here are 32 T cell receptor delta chains from one sample, sequenced in a study of gamma delta lymphoproliferative disorders and STAT genes. PBMCs from patients and controls supplied the genomic DNA for sequencing. TCRdb reanalysed the multiplex PCR reads via CATT. The sample lists about 1,600 delta-chain clones; roughly 1.2% were seen once. Sequenced material: blood. The receptors were gathered from a human donor in good health.

This clone occurred a few times. The protein TCRdb gives is from a much larger clone and does not agree with this DNA's translation at residue 17, likely a read error; the protein shown here comes from the DNA. This chain joins TRDV1 and TRDJ2; 8 nucleotides line up with TRDD2. The CDR3 has 20 residues. Germline lookup yields CDR1 TSWWSYY and CDR2 QGS. The CDR3 spells CALGPEFFLRRVIGAAHLFF. The CDR3 coding sequence is TGTGCTCTTGGGCCAGAGTTCTTCCTACGAAGGGTTATAGGGGCAGCACACCTCTTCTTT.

On this clone: The amino acid sequence in TCRdb belongs to a much larger clone and departs from this DNA's translation at residue 16, likely a sequencing read error; the sequence shown is translated from the DNA. This chain joins TRDV2 and TRDJ1; the match to TRDD3 covers 7 bases. Germline values: CDR1 GEAIGNYY, CDR2 EKD. This CDR3 is built from 18 residues. CDR3 sequence reads: CACDTVLGAHASTDKPIF. DNA for the CDR3: TGTGCCTGTGACACCGTGCTGGGGGCCCACGCCAGCACCGATAAACCCATCTTT.

This clone turned up a few times. TCRdb's protein, taken from a much larger clone, differs from this DNA's translation at residue 5, likely owing to a read error; the protein displayed comes from the DNA. The chain combines TRDV2 with TRDJ1; 13 bases fit TRDD3. Germline lookup yields CDR1 GEAIGNYY and CDR2 EKD. Trimming removed 2 bases from V and 0 bases from J; junction bases left unmatched: 8. The length of the CDR3 is 18 residues. The DNA of the CDR3 is TGTGCCTGTGACATAGTACTGGGGGATACGCGGTACACCGATAAACTCATCTTT. This encodes CACDIVLGDTRYTDKLIF.

In regard to this clone: A far larger clone is just one base off, so this is likely a read error. Other DNA sequences within the sample encode an identical CDR3. This chain links TRDV1 with TRDJ1, with 7 bases matching TRDD3. The CDR3 has 20 residues. From germline, CDR1 is TSWWSYY and CDR2 QGS. After removal of 4 bases from V and 4 bases from J, the junction contained 24 bases not matched to a gene. Here the CDR3 DNA reads TGTGCTCTTGGGGCTCCTTACCCTGCGAGGAACTGGGGAATCGTCGATAAACTCATCTTT. This gives the protein CALGAPYPARNWGIVDKLIF.

As regards this clone: This is likely an artifact of a read error, given a far larger clone one base away. This same CDR3 is encoded by further DNA sequences in the sample. This chain links TRDV2 with TRDJ1; the match to TRDD3 covers 10 bases. The V gene's germline CDR1 is GEAIGNYY and CDR2 EKD. The CDR3 consists of 18 residues. The CDR3 sequence: CACDPLLGGGYSPDKLIF. The CDR3, as DNA: TGCGCCTGTGACCCCCTCCTAGGTGGGGGATACTCCCCCGATAAACTCATCTTT.

For this clone: The protein in TCRdb stems from a much larger clone and differs at residue 12 from this DNA's translation, likely a read error; here the protein is translated from the DNA. This chain joins TRDV2 and TRDJ1; the match to TRDD3 covers 8 bases. Trimming cost V 1 base and J 1 base; bases outside gene matches: 34. There are 25 residues in the CDR3. Germline assignment: CDR1 GEAIGNYY and CDR2 EKD. This chain's CDR3 is CACDTMALRGRLYVDGGYSTDKLIF. For the CDR3, the DNA is TGTGCCTGTGACACGATGGCCCTCCGAGGTCGTCTCTACGTAGACGGGGGATATTCCACCGATAAACTCATCTTT.

On this clone: This likely stems from a read error, as it lies one base from a far larger clone. Other nucleotide sequences in the sample specify the same CDR3. The chain links TRDV2 to TRDJ1; 12 nucleotides align to TRDD3. Germline CDR1 reads GEAIGNYY; CDR2 reads EKD. The CDR3 loop spans 18 amino acids. Here the CDR3 DNA reads TGTGCCTGTGACTCCGTCGAGACTGGGGGATACCAAGGGGATAAACTCATCTTC. This gives the protein CACDSVETGGYQGDKLIF.

The table lists this clone with many counts. With only one base between it and a far larger clone, this is likely a read error. This specimen includes other DNA sequences encoding the same CDR3. This chain links TRDV2 with TRDJ3, with 12 positions matching TRDD3. The CDR3 runs to 19 residues. Germline CDR1 and CDR2: GEAIGNYY and EKD. CDR3 bases: TGTGCCTGTGACACCCTACTGGGGGATACCTCCTGGGACACCCGGCAGATGTTTTTC. This gives the protein CACDTLLGDTSWDTRQMFF.

By its share, this clone is hyperexpanded. The same CDR3 also results from other DNA sequences found in this sample. The chain is built from TRDV1 and TRDJ1; possibly TRDD3 for D (5 bases). The CDR3 runs 20 residues. V shed 2 bases and J shed 0 bases, with 25 bases lying between them. Germline V gene sequence: CDR1 TSWWSYY, CDR2 QGS. For the CDR3, the DNA is TGTGCTCTTGGGGAATTTCAACCAACTACGTTCTGGGTCTACACCGATAAACTCATCTTT. Its protein product is CALGEFQPTTFWVYTDKLIF.

For this clone: The TCRdb protein comes from a much larger clone and disagrees with this DNA's translation at residue 10, likely due to a read error; the protein given here is derived from the DNA. The chain has TRDV1 and TRDJ1, with 12 bases aligning to TRDD3. CDR3 length: 22 amino acids. Germline V lookup: CDR1 TSWWSYY, CDR2 QGS. Trimming took 2 bases from V and 0 from J; bases not matched to a gene: 19. The CDR3 DNA reads as TGTGCTCTTGGGGAAGGGGGATATGACTCTGGGGGATACGAAGAGAACACCGATAAACTCATCTTT. Translation gives CALGEGGYDSGGYEENTDKLIF.

The sample holds a few counts of this clone. V and J are TRDV1 and TRDJ1; 10 bases map to TRDD3. V lost 1 base to trimming and J lost 0 bases; unmatched junction nucleotides: 20. There are 22 residues in the CDR3. Germline V gene lookup returns CDR1 TSWWSYY and CDR2 QGS. In nucleotides, the CDR3 is TGTGCTCTTGGGGAACCCGCCTTCCTGCGCCGCTACTGGGGGATTTACACCGATAAACTCATCTTT. Residues: CALGEPAFLRRYWGIYTDKLIF.

The gene calls are TRDV2 and TRDJ1; 7 bases match TRDD3. The J segment lost 0 bases and the V segment lost 0 bases, leaving 12 bases of the junction unmatched. This CDR3 region has 18 residues. Germline V gene sequence: CDR1 GEAIGNYY, CDR2 EKD. The CDR3 sequence: CACDTGWGVTSYTDKLIF. The CDR3 DNA reads as TGTGCCTGTGACACCGGCTGGGGGGTCACCTCCTACACCGATAAACTCATCTTT.

In this sample, this clone turned up many times. This DNA translates differently at residue 17 from the TCRdb protein, which is that of a much larger clone; a read error is likely, and the protein shown is the DNA's own translation. For the CDR3, the DNA is TGTGCTCTTGGGGAATTTCCCTCATTGGGGGATACGCAAACCGATAAATTCATCTTT. Its translation is CALGEFPSLGDTQTDKFIF. The chain carries TRDV1 and TRDJ1; 11 bases match TRDD3. The CDR3 extends over 19 amino acids. Per germline, CDR1 TSWWSYY and CDR2 QGS.

In regard to this clone: The protein that TCRdb holds for this DNA derives from a much larger clone and differs from the translated DNA at residue 9, which likely indicates a read error; the protein shown here is translated from the DNA. The DNA of the CDR3 is TGTGCCTGTGACCCGATAGGGGATGCGTCCTCATACACCGATAAACTCATCTTT. Translating it yields CACDPIGDASSYTDKLIF. The rearrangement links TRDV2 to TRDJ1; the D gene is possibly TRDD3 (6 bases). CDR3 size: 18 residues. V was shortened by 3 bases and J by 0 bases, with 22 bases between the two germline ends. Germline CDR1 and CDR2: GEAIGNYY and EKD.

As concerns this clone: The protein held in TCRdb is that of a much larger clone and does not match this DNA's translation at residue 11, likely because of a read error; the protein shown is translated from the DNA. The rearrangement joins TRDV1 to TRDJ1; TRDD3 agrees at 8 bases. Looked up from germline, CDR1 is TSWWSYY and CDR2 is QGS. V lost 0 bases and J lost 0; bases outside the gene matches: 21. CDR3 length: 22 amino acids. Here the CDR3 reads CALGELSYWGSLGPIYTDKLIF. The CDR3 DNA follows: TGTGCTCTTGGGGAACTGTCCTACTGGGGGTCGCTGGGGCCTATCTACACCGATAAACTCATCTTT.

Comments on this clone: This is likely an artifact of a read error, given a far larger clone one base away. In the same sample, other DNA sequences code for this CDR3. V usage is TRDV2 and J usage is TRDJ1, with 7 bases lining up with TRDD3. Germline CDR1 is GEAIGNYY and CDR2 is EKD. This CDR3 is 16 amino acids long. V lost 1 base and J lost 0; bases outside the gene matches: 7. In nucleotides, the CDR3 is TGTGCCTGTGACACTCTTGGGGATAAGTACACCGATAAACTCATCTTT. Its translation: CACDTLGDKYTDKLIF.

This chain joins TRDV2 and TRDJ1; 8 positions agree with TRDD3. TCRdb carries no J gene annotation; the J gene was assigned here by matching the DNA with germline. V shed 0 bases and J 9 bases; nucleotides not matched to a gene: 20. The germline V gene encodes CDR1 GEAIGNYY and CDR2 EKD. The CDR3 is 18 amino acids. In DNA, the CDR3 is TGTGCCTGTGACACCGTTGGTGGGGGATCCTCTTCTGGGTTGGAACTCATCTTT. The encoded protein is CACDTVGGGSSSGLELIF.

This clone was detected many times. This sequence is one base from a far larger clone and is likely a read error. The sample has other DNA sequences that encode this CDR3 too. The chain combines TRDV1 with TRDJ1, with 12 bases fitting TRDD3. The CDR3 extends over 22 amino acids. The V gene end was trimmed by 2 bases and the J gene end by 0 bases; junction bases not matched to a gene: 19. CDR1 is TSWWSYY and CDR2 is QGS in the germline V gene. In nucleotides, the CDR3 is TGTGCTCTTGGGGAAGGGGGATATGATCCTGGGGGATACGAAGAGAACACCGATAAACTCATCTTT. Its translation is CALGEGGYDPGGYEENTDKLIF.

Turning to this clone: The amino acid sequence in TCRdb belongs to a much larger clone and departs from this DNA's translation at residue 12, likely a sequencing read error; the sequence shown is translated from the DNA. The chain links TRDV2 to TRDJ1; 9 positions agree with TRDD3. The CDR3 has 16 amino acids. Germline CDR1 is GEAIGNYY and CDR2 is EKD. The CDR3 spells CACDYAGGSYTGKLIF. CDR3 sequence (DNA): TGTGCCTGTGACTACGCTGGGGGATCCTACACCGGTAAACTCATCTTT.

This clone occurred a few times. TCRdb attributes to this sequence the protein of a much larger clone, which differs from the DNA translation at residue 6; a read error is likely, and the protein displayed is translated from the DNA. The chain employs TRDV2 and TRDJ1, with 9 bases that match TRDD3. The junction had 14 bases not matched to a gene; V was cut back by 4 bases and J by 0 bases. This CDR3 region has 18 residues. The germline gives CDR1 GEAIGNYY, CDR2 EKD. Here the CDR3 reads CACEGFAVGDKYTDKLIF. CDR3 nucleotides: TGTGCCTGTGAAGGTTTTGCGGTGGGGGATAAGTACACCGATAAACTCATCTTT.

Worth noting for this clone: The protein TCRdb lists belongs to a much larger clone and differs from this DNA's translation at residue 4, which points to a read error; the protein shown is made from the DNA. CDR3 nucleotide sequence: TGTGCCTGTCACACCCTACTGGGGGATACCTCCTGGGACACCCGACAGATGTTTTTC. Translating it yields CACHTLLGDTSWDTRQMFF. The chain links TRDV2 to TRDJ3; TRDD3 matches at 12 bases. CDR3 size: 19 residues. Germline loops: CDR1 GEAIGNYY, CDR2 EKD.

This clone came up many times. A read error is possible here, since a much larger clone lies one base away. Different DNA sequences within this sample yield the same CDR3. This chain uses TRDV2 with TRDJ2, with TRDD3 matching 8 bases. Germline V gives CDR1 GEAIGNYY, CDR2 EKD. This CDR3 is built from 19 residues. The CDR3 is CACDPIRGDTRYLTAQLFF. The CDR3 DNA reads as TGTGCCTGTGACCCAATCCGAGGGGATACCCGATATTTGACAGCACAACTCTTTTTT.

Comments on this clone: TCRdb's protein, taken from a much larger clone, differs from this DNA's translation at residue 6, likely owing to a read error; the protein displayed comes from the DNA. The chain carries TRDV2 and TRDJ3, with 10 bases fitting TRDD3. The CDR3 extends over 22 amino acids. V was pared by 0 bases and J by 0 bases, with 13 bases of the junction left unmatched. Germline values: CDR1 GEAIGNYY, CDR2 EKD. The CDR3 sequence is CACDTAPGDTRSNSWDTRQMFF. Written as DNA, the CDR3 is TGTGCCTGTGACACCGCTCCGGGGGATACGCGGTCGAACTCCTGGGACACCCGACAGATGTTTTTC.

This clone appeared a few times. The protein given by TCRdb reflects a much larger clone and differs at residue 6 from this DNA's translation, likely from a read error; the protein shown is the DNA's translation. This chain links TRDV2 with TRDJ1; TRDD3 matches at 9 bases. This CDR3 is 18 amino acids long. The V gene's germline CDR1 is GEAIGNYY and CDR2 EKD. Trimming took 1 base from V and 0 from J; bases not matched to a gene: 11. The CDR3 DNA reads as TGTGCCTGTGACACGCCGCCTGGGGGATCTCGGTACACCGATAAACTCATCTTT. Amino acids: CACDTPPGGSRYTDKLIF.

As to this clone: TCRdb assigns this DNA the protein of a much larger clone, which departs from its translation at residue 8; this likely reflects a read error, and the protein shown comes from translating the DNA. This chain links TRDV2 with TRDJ1; 7 bases fit TRDD3. This CDR3 has 14 residues. CDR1 is GEAIGNYY and CDR2 is EKD in the germline V gene. V gave up 3 bases and J gave up 6 bases; unmatched junction bases: 9. The chain's CDR3 is CACDELGNLYKLIF. The CDR3 bases are TGTGCCTGTGACGAACTGGGGAACCTTTATAAACTCATCTTT.

As concerns this clone: The protein TCRdb gives is from a much larger clone and does not agree with this DNA's translation at residue 20, likely a read error; the protein shown here comes from the DNA. V gene TRDV2 combines with J gene TRDJ3, with 10 nucleotides matching TRDD3. Germline-derived CDR1 and CDR2 are GEAIGNYY and EKD. The CDR3 has 22 amino acids. As DNA, the CDR3 is TGTGCCTGTGACACCGTTCCGGGGGATACGCGGTCGAACTCCTGGGACACCCGACAGACGTTTTTC. The encoded protein is CACDTVPGDTRSNSWDTRQTFF.

This clone came up a few times. This likely traces to a read error, being one base from a far larger clone. The same CDR3 can be traced to other DNA sequences in this sample. In DNA, the CDR3 is TGTGCCTTTAAGCAGGTGGGGTACAGATCCCCAGACATTACTGGGGGATACGCCACCGATAAGCTCATCTTT. This gives the protein CAFKQVGYRSPDITGGYATDKLIF. The rearrangement joins TRDV3 to TRDJ1; 13 nucleotides line up with TRDD3. CDR3 size: 24 residues. Germline CDR1 and CDR2: TVYSNPD and GDNSRS (reference sequence).

About this clone itself: TCRdb attributes to this sequence the protein of a much larger clone, which differs from the DNA translation at residue 9; a read error is likely, and the protein displayed is translated from the DNA. This chain connects TRDV2 to TRDJ2, with TRDD3 as a possible D gene (5 bases). V gave up 3 bases and J gave up 1 base, with 23 bases separating them. The germline V gene has CDR1 GEAIGNYY and CDR2 EKD. The CDR3 covers 19 residues. CDR3 nucleotides: TGTGCCTGTGACCCAATCCGAGGGGGTACCCGATATTTGACAGCACAACTCTTCTTT. Encoded protein: CACDPIRGGTRYLTAQLFF.

This clone showed up many times. This DNA's translation differs at residue 10 from TCRdb's protein, which comes from a much larger clone; a read error is likely, and the protein shown is translated from the DNA. J is TRDJ1 and V is TRDV1, with 8 bases matching TRDD3. V shed 2 bases, J shed 2 bases, and the junction held 16 bases outside the gene matches. CDR1 TSWWSYY and CDR2 QGS come from the germline V gene. CDR3 length: 19 residues. The CDR3 sequence: CALGEFPSLRDTQTDKLIF. As DNA, the CDR3 is TGTGCTCTTGGGGAATTTCCCTCATTGAGGGATACGCAAACCGATAAACTCATCTTT.

The table lists this clone with a few counts. TCRdb lists the protein of a much larger clone for this DNA, which differs at residue 17, so this is likely a read error; the protein given here is translated from the DNA itself. The chain is built from TRDV2 and TRDJ1, with 13 nucleotides matching TRDD3. CDR3 length equals 18 residues. The V gene's germline CDR1 is GEAIGNYY and CDR2 EKD. CDR3 sequence reads: CACDTVLGDTRYTDKLTF. The CDR3 DNA is TGTGCCTGTGACACAGTACTGGGGGATACGCGGTACACCGATAAACTCACCTTT.

A remark on this clone: A read error likely explains why the TCRdb protein, taken from a much larger clone, differs from this DNA's translation at residue 8; the protein shown is translated from the DNA. The chain combines TRDV2 with TRDJ1; a possible D gene is TRDD3 (6 bases). Germline V lookup: CDR1 GEAIGNYY, CDR2 EKD. The CDR3 runs to 14 residues. The V end was cut by 3 bases, the J end by 3 bases, with 13 bases between. CDR3 loop: CACDLMGVSDKLIF. The DNA for the CDR3 is TGTGCCTGTGACCTCATGGGGGTTTCCGATAAACTCATCTTT.

Comment on this clone: The protein TCRdb lists belongs to a much larger clone and differs from this DNA's translation at residue 14, which points to a read error; the protein shown is made from the DNA. The chain uses TRDV2 and TRDJ1; TRDD3 agrees at 9 bases. CDR1 is GEAIGNYY, CDR2 EKD, per germline. This CDR3 spans 16 amino acids. The CDR3 spells CACDYAGGSYTDKFIF. CDR3 sequence (DNA): TGTGCCTGTGACTACGCTGGGGGATCCTACACCGATAAATTCATCTTT.